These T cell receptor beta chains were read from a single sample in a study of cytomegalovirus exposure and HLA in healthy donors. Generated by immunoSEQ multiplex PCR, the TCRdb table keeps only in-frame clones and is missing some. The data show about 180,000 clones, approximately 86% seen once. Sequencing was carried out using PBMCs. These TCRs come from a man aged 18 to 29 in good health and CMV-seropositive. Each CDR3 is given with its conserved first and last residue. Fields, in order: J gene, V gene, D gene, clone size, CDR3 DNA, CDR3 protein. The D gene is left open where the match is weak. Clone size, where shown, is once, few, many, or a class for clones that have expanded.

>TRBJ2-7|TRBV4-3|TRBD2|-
TGCGCCAGCAGCCAAGAATGGGAGGGCTGGGAGCAGTACTTC
CASSQEWEGWEQYF
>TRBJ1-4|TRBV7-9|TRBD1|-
TGTGCCAGCAGCTTTCCGGGACAGGGGAGTGAAAAACTGTTTTTT
CASSFPGQGSEKLFF
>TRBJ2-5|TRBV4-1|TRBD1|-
TGCGCCAGCAGCAAGACAGGGGGTGGCCAAGAGACCCAGTACTTC
CASSKTGGGQETQYF
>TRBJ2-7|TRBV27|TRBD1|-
TGTGCCAGCAGTTTTAGGGCAGGGGGCTCCTACGAGCAGTACTTC
CASSFRAGGSYEQYF
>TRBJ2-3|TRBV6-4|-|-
TGTGCCAGCAGTGAATCGCGGGGTAGCACAGATACGCAGTATTTT
CASSESRGSTDTQYF
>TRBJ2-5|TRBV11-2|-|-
TGTGCCAGCAGTAACGACAAGCTCCAAGAGACCCAGTACTTC
CASSNDKLQETQYF
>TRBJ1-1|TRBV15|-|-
TGTGCCACCAGCAGTCAGTGGAACACTGAAGCTTTCTTT
CATSSQWNTEAFF
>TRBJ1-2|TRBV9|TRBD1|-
TGTGCCAGCAGCGGATACGGACAGGACCTTAACTATGGCTACACCTTC
CASSGYGQDLNYGYTF
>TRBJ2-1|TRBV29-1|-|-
TGCAGCGTTGCCCAGCGAAACCGGAATGAGCAGTTCTTC
CSVAQRNRNEQFF
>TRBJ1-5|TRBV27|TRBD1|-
TGTGCCAGCACCCTGGCCCAGGGGGGCGTACTAAGTCAGCCCCAGCATTTT
CASTLAQGGVLSQPQHF
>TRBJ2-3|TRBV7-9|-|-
TGTGCCAGCAGCTACCCAATCGGGATCATCACAGATACGCAGTATTTT
CASSYPIGIITDTQYF
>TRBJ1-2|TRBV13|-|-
TGTGCCAGCAGCTCCGGACGGGGGATGGGGGGTGGCTACACCTTC
CASSSGRGMGGGYTF
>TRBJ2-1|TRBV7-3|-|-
TGTGCCAGCAGCTTAATGGGGCTAACCTACAATGAGCAGTTCTTC
CASSLMGLTYNEQFF
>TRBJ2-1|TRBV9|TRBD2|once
TGTGCCAGTTCGACTAGCGGGGGTAATGAGCAGTTCTTC
CASSTSGGNEQFF
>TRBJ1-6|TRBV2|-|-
TGTGCCAGCAGTGAAGTCAGGGGCCGTTCACCCCTCCACTTT
CASSEVRGRSPLHF
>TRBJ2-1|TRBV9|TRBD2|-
TGTGCCAGCAGCGTAGCCCCCCAGCGGGGGGAATACAATGAGCAGTTCTTC
CASSVAPQRGEYNEQFF
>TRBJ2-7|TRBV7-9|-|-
TGTGCCAGCAGCCCATCCCCCTACGAGCAGTACTTC
CASSPSPYEQYF
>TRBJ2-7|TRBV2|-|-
TGTGCCAGCAGTGTCCGGGAGAGGAGGATCGACGAGCAGTACTTC
CASSVRERRIDEQYF
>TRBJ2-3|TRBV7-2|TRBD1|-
TGTGCCAGCAGCTTATCCTACAGGGGCTCCACAGATACGCAGTATTTT
CASSLSYRGSTDTQYF
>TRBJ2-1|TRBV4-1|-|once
TGCGCCAGCAGCCAAGGGAGGGCTCCGAACAATGAGCAGTTCTTC
CASSQGRAPNNEQFF
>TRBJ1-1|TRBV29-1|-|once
TGCAGCGTTGAACTCGGAGGTACTGAAGCTTTCTTT
CSVELGGTEAFF
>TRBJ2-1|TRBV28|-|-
TGTGCCAGCAGTTTCGGCCTGACTGATGACAATGAGCAGTTCTTC
CASSFGLTDDNEQFF
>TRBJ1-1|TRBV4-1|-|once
TGCGCCAGCAGCCAATCAGGGAACACTGAAGCTTTCTTT
CASSQSGNTEAFF
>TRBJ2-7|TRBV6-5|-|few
TGTGCCAGCAGTACAGGGGATAGCGGCGAGCAGTACTTC
CASSTGDSGEQYF
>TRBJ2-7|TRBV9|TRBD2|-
TGTGCCAGCAGCGTCGAACCGGGCGGGGGGGCCTACGAGCAGTACTTC
CASSVEPGGGAYEQYF
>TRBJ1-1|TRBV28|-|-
TGTGCCAGCAGTTTAGCGGGTAATAAGGCTTTCTTT
CASSLAGNKAFF
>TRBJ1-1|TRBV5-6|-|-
TGTGCCAGCAGCCCAGGGAACACTGAAGCTTTCTTT
CASSPGNTEAFF
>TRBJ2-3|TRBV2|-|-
TGTGCCAGCAGTGAAGGAACCTTTCTCGGGGAAGGAACGCAGTATTTT
CASSEGTFLGEGTQYF
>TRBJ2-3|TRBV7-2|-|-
TGTGCCAGCAGCTTCGACCGGGACTCCATTTTAACGCAGTATTTT
CASSFDRDSILTQYF
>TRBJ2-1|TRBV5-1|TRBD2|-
TGCGCCAGCAGCCCCACATTAGCGGGGGACAATGAGCAGTTCTTC
CASSPTLAGDNEQFF
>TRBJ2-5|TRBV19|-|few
TGTGCCAGTAGTATAGGAGAACCCCAAGAGACCCAGTACTTC
CASSIGEPQETQYF
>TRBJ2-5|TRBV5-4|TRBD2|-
TGTGCCAGCAGCCATTCCCCGGGACTAGCGGGCCAAGAGACCCAGTACTTC
CASSHSPGLAGQETQYF
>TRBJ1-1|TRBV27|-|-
TGTGCCAGTCTACAGGCCTTGAACACTGAAGCTTTCTTT
CASLQALNTEAFF
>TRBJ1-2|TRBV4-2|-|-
TGTGCCAGCAGCCAACGGACTATTAACTATGGCTACACCTTC
CASSQRTINYGYTF
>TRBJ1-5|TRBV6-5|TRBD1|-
TGTGCCAGTAGGACAGGGATACAGCCCCAGCATTTT
CASRTGIQPQHF
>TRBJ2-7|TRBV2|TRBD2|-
TGTGCCAGCACCCACCTAGCGGGGATGGCCTACGAGCAGTACTTC
CASTHLAGMAYEQYF
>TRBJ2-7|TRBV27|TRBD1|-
TGTGCCAGCAGTTTATCAGGGACAGGGGTCGACGAGCAGTACTTC
CASSLSGTGVDEQYF
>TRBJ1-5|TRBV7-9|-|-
TGTGCCAGCAGCTCCTATTATAGCAATCAGCCCCAGCATTTT
CASSSYYSNQPQHF
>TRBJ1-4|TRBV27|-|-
TGTGCCAGCAGTCCGACCTTATCAGGGCTCGGAGGGGAAAAACTGTTTTTT
CASSPTLSGLGGEKLFF
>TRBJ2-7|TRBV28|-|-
TGTGCCAGCAGTTTACAAGCGGCTTCCTACGAGCAGTACTTC
CASSLQAASYEQYF
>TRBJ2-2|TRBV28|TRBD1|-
TGTGCCAGCAGTTCCATCCTAGGGACAGAGGGAGCCGGGGAGCTGTTTTTT
CASSSILGTEGAGELFF
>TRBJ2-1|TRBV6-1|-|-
TGTGCCAGCAGTGAAGCCGTCGCCTACTACAATGAGCAGTTCTTC
CASSEAVAYYNEQFF
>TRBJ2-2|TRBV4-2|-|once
TGTGCCAGCAGCACGAATGGGGGGAGCGCCACCGGGGAGCTGTTTTTT
CASSTNGGSATGELFF
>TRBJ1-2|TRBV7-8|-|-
TGTGCCAGCAGCTTAGCGGGCGGGGGGTATGGCTACACCTTC
CASSLAGGGYGYTF
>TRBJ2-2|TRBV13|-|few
TGTGCCAGCAGCTCCGGGACTCTTCTCGGGGAGCTGTTTTTT
CASSSGTLLGELFF
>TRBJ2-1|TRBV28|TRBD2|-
TGTGCCAGCAGTTTGGTAGGGGAGGGTGAGCAGTTCTTC
CASSLVGEGEQFF
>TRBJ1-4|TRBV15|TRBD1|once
TGTGCCACCAGCAGAGACTCCGGGACAGGGGTCGAAAAACTGTTTTTT
CATSRDSGTGVEKLFF
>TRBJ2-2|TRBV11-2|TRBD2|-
TGTGCCAGCAGTTACGGACTAGCGAGGAACACCGGGGAGCTGTTTTTT
CASSYGLARNTGELFF
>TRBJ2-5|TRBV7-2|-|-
TGTGCCAGCCGCCCGGCAGGGTCGAAAGAGACCCAGTACTTC
CASRPAGSKETQYF
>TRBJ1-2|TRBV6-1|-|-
TGTGCCAGTGAGGGCGACGGGGGTGGCTACACCTTC
CASEGDGGGYTF
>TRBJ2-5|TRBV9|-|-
TGTGCCAGCAGCGAATCGACAGGACTCCAAGAGACCCAGTACTTC
CASSESTGLQETQYF
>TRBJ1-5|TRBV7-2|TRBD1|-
TGTGCCAGCAGCCTAACAGGGGGAAACAATCAGCCCCAGCATTTT
CASSLTGGNNQPQHF
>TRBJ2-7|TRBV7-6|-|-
TGTGCCAGCAGCGAAGGTGAGGTCAACGAGCAGTACTTC
CASSEGEVNEQYF
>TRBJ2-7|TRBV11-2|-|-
TGTGCCAGCAGCGAAGAGGGCCAGGACTGGAACCACGAGCAGTACTTC
CASSEEGQDWNHEQYF
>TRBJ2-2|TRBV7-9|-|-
TGTGCCAGCAGCTTAACATATACCGGGGAGCTGTTTTTT
CASSLTYTGELFF
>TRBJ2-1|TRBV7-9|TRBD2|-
TGTGCCAGCAGCTTACCCAGCGGGAGGGCCAAAAATGAGCAGTTCTTC
CASSLPSGRAKNEQFF
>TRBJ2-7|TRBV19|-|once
TGTGCCAGTGGGGCAGGGGGGACCTACGAGCAGTACTTC
CASGAGGTYEQYF